These T cell receptor beta chains were read from a single sample in a study of human T cells and chemical hapten exposure. Via MiXCR, TCRdb re-called the RACE reads, giving one row per CDR3 protein. The table lists approximately 87,000 distinct CDR3 sequences, roughly 10% of them singletons. This specimen consisted of whole blood, obtained in connection with sensitization to the hapten diphenylcyclopropenone (DPC). These receptors came from a woman between 35 and 50 years old with alopecia areata. Some clones in this sample may be carry-over from other donors' samples. CDR3s include the opening cysteine and the closing phenylalanine or tryptophan. A D gene is named only where the DNA matches it firmly. Only some rows state a clone size, as once, few, many or a class for expanded clones.

d_gene	v_gene	abundance	j_gene	CDR3nt	CDR3aa
TRBD1	TRBV11-1	many	TRBJ2-4	TGTGCCAGCAGCTCGTATGACAGGGTTAAAAACATTCAGTACTTC	CASSSYDRVKNIQYF
.	TRBV6-5	.	TRBJ1-4	TGTGCCAGCAGTTACGACGGACAAACAACTAATGAAAAACTGTTTTTT	CASSYDGQTTNEKLFF
.	TRBV18	.	TRBJ2-5	TGTGCCAGCTCACCACGAAAGGGCCCAGAGAGCCAGTACTTC	CASSPRKGPESQYF
.	TRBV7-6	many	TRBJ1-1	TGTGCCAGCAGCTTAGCGGTTACGGCCTCTGAAGCTTTCTTT	CASSLAVTASEAFF
.	TRBV9	.	TRBJ1-3	TGTGCCAGCAGCGTAGGTACCAATGGAAACACCATATATTTT	CASSVGTNGNTIYF
.	TRBV6-2/TRBV6-3	many	TRBJ2-1	TGTGCCAGCAGCTCCGTTCCCGACGAGCAGTTCTTC	CASSSVPDEQFF
.	TRBV29-1	few	TRBJ2-1	TGCAGCGTTGTCGCCCGTTCCAATCGGGGCAATGAGCAGTTCTTC	CSVVARSNRGNEQFF
TRBD2	TRBV3-1	few	TRBJ2-7	TGTGCCAGCAGAGCGGGGAACGAGCAGTACTTC	CASRAGNEQYF
.	TRBV29-1	few	TRBJ1-1	TGCAGCGTCTTACAGGGCTGGGGCACTGAAGCTTTCTTT	CSVLQGWGTEAFF
TRBD2	TRBV6-5	few	TRBJ2-1	TGTGCCAGCAGTTACGGAGCGGGGGGGGACAATGAGCAGTTCTTC	CASSYGAGGDNEQFF
.	TRBV2	once	TRBJ2-1	TGTGCCAGCAGTACTAGCCTGAACCGTTACAATGAGCAGTTCTTC	CASSTSLNRYNEQFF
.	TRBV7-9	many	TRBJ2-7	TGTGCCAGCAGCCATCTCAGCTCCTACGAGCAGTACTTC	CASSHLSSYEQYF
.	TRBV30	few	TRBJ1-5	TGTGCCTGGAGGGTTGACAATCAGCCCCAGCATTTT	CAWRVDNQPQHF
.	TRBV6-1	.	TRBJ2-4	TGTGCCAGCAGAGGCGGGAAAAACATTCAGTACTTC	CASRGGKNIQYF
.	TRBV7-2	many	TRBJ2-1	TGTGCCAGCAGCTTAGTCAGCAATGAGCAGTTCTTC	CASSLVSNEQFF
.	TRBV6-2/TRBV6-3	.	TRBJ2-2	TGTGCCAGCAGCTACCCCGGTGGTACTAACACCGGGGAGCTGTTTTTT	CASSYPGGTNTGELFF
.	TRBV2	.	TRBJ1-5	TGTGCCAGCAGTGATTTGTCCGGGGAAAAGCATTTT	CASSDLSGEKHF
TRBD1	TRBV6-5	many	TRBJ2-2	TGTGCCAGCAGTTTCAACAGGGGAAGGACCGGGGAGCTGTTTTTT	CASSFNRGRTGELFF
.	TRBV29-1	.	TRBJ2-2	TGCAGCGTCGGGTTCACCGGGGAGCTGTTTTTT	CSVGFTGELFF
.	TRBV15	many	TRBJ2-6	TGTGCCACCAGCAGTAACCAGGGGTCGCGGGGGGCCAACGTCCTGACTTTC	CATSSNQGSRGANVLTF
.	TRBV12-3/TRBV12-4	many	TRBJ1-5	TGTGCCAGCAAAGGCACCGGCAATCAGCCCCAGCATTTT	CASKGTGNQPQHF
.	TRBV10-3	.	TRBJ1-1	TGTGCCATCAGGGAGAACACTGAAGCTTTCTTT	CAIRENTEAFF
.	TRBV6-1	many	TRBJ2-3	TGTGCCAGCAAAACATCTGGGGGCACAGATACGCAGTATTTT	CASKTSGGTDTQYF
.	TRBV5-4	many	TRBJ1-4	TGTGCCAGCAGCTTGGAGACCGCTTTCGGTGAAAAACTGTTTTTT	CASSLETAFGEKLFF
.	TRBV7-2	few	TRBJ1-6	TGTGCCAGCAGATGGGGTCGCGGGACCTCACCCCTCCACTTT	CASRWGRGTSPLHF
.	TRBV11-2	.	TRBJ2-6	TGTGCCAGCAGGGAATTCTCTGGGGCCAACGTCCTGACTTTC	CASREFSGANVLTF
TRBD1	TRBV6-2/TRBV6-3	few	TRBJ1-2	TGTGCCAGCACCGATGGACAGGGGACAGACGGCTACACCTTC	CASTDGQGTDGYTF
.	TRBV20-1	.	TRBJ2-1	TGCAGTGCGTGGGGCTTGGGGAATGAGCAGTTCTTC	CSAWGLGNEQFF
TRBD1	TRBV6-6	many	TRBJ1-6	TGTGCCAGCAGTTACCCAAAGGGGGGACAGGGTGACAGTTCACCCCTCCACTTT	CASSYPKGGQGDSSPLHF
.	TRBV4-1	.	TRBJ2-3	TGCGCCAGCAGCCAAGGGGAGGGGGCCTCTCCAGATACGCAGTATTTT	CASSQGEGASPDTQYF
.	TRBV6-5	many	TRBJ1-5	TGTGCCAGCCGGTGGGGGGTCAATCAGCCCCAGCATTTT	CASRWGVNQPQHF
.	TRBV7-2	many	TRBJ1-4	TGTGCCAGCAGCTTCCCAGGCCGCGGGGAAAAACTGTTTTTT	CASSFPGRGEKLFF
.	TRBV2	many	TRBJ2-7	TGTGCCAGCAGGGGACAAGAGAACGAGCAGTACTTC	CASRGQENEQYF
.	TRBV20-1	many	TRBJ1-1	TGCAGTGCTAGGAAAAGCCTGTACACTGAAGCTTTCTTT	CSARKSLYTEAFF
TRBD1	TRBV20-1	many	TRBJ1-6	TGCAGTGCTAGAAGACAGGGCGGTTCACCCCTCCACTTT	CSARRQGGSPLHF
TRBD2	TRBV9	few	TRBJ2-7	TGTGCCAGCAGTCTAGCGGGGGGGCTTTACGAGCAGTACTTC	CASSLAGGLYEQYF
TRBD1	TRBV9	few	TRBJ2-7	TGTGCCAGCAGCGTAGGGACAGGGACCTACGAGCAGTACTTC	CASSVGTGTYEQYF
.	TRBV27	few	TRBJ2-3	TGTGCCAGCGGGGCGGGGCAGAATACGCAGTATTTT	CASGAGQNTQYF
TRBD2	TRBV5-1	many	TRBJ2-1	TGCGCCAGCAGCTTGGGACTAGCCCTTAGATACAATGAGCAGTTCTTC	CASSLGLALRYNEQFF
.	TRBV19	few	TRBJ2-3	TGTGCCAGTAGTATAGACAGATCAGGTACGCAGTATTTT	CASSIDRSGTQYF
.	TRBV27	many	TRBJ2-1	TGTGCCAGCAGTTTATCTAAATTGGCCCTCTCTTCTATTGGTGAGCAGTTCTTC	CASSLSKLALSSIGEQFF
.	TRBV7-2	many	TRBJ2-7	TGTGCCAGCAGCCCCCGATCATACGAGCAGTACTTC	CASSPRSYEQYF
.	TRBV2	few	TRBJ2-3	TGTGCCAGCAGTGAATTTAGGGGAACAGATACGCAGTATTTT	CASSEFRGTDTQYF
.	TRBV12-3/TRBV12-4	.	TRBJ2-1	TGTGCCAGCACTTTCGTTCGTCATGAGAATGAGCAGTTCTTC	CASTFVRHENEQFF
TRBD1	TRBV6-4	.	TRBJ2-1	TGTGCCAGCTCGATCCAGGACAGGGCGGTGGGTGAGCAGTTCTTC	CASSIQDRAVGEQFF
.	TRBV7-2	few	TRBJ2-3	TGTGCCAGCAGCTTACCGACACCAGGCCGCACAGATACGCAGTATTTT	CASSLPTPGRTDTQYF
TRBD2	TRBV28	.	TRBJ2-1	TGTGCCAGCAGTCCCCATAGCGGGAGTGGCTACAATGAGCAGTTCTTC	CASSPHSGSGYNEQFF
.	TRBV15	few	TRBJ1-5	TGTGCCACCAGCAAGGACAGTCGGCCCAATCAGCCCCAGCATTTT	CATSKDSRPNQPQHF
.	TRBV4-2	many	TRBJ2-6	TGTGCCAGCAGCCCCCCCCTGTTGGCAGGCGTCGGGAGGGCCAACGTCCTGACTTTC	CASSPPLLAGVGRANVLTF
.	TRBV2	many	TRBJ1-6	TGTGCCAGCAGCGCCGCCCAACAAGTAAATTCACCCCTCCACTTT	CASSAAQQVNSPLHF
.	TRBV25-1	.	TRBJ1-1	TGTGCCACCAAAGAGGGGGGAACTGAAGCTTTCTTT	CATKEGGTEAFF
.	TRBV6-2/TRBV6-3	.	TRBJ1-1	TGTGCCAGCAAGCTCTATTCGGGGGCAGAACTCAACACTGAAGCTTTCTTT	CASKLYSGAELNTEAFF
TRBD1	TRBV5-8	few	TRBJ1-4	TGTGCCAGCAGCTTGGGAGACAGGGAGGATGAAAAACTGTTTTTT	CASSLGDREDEKLFF
.	TRBV7-2	few	TRBJ2-7	TGTGCCAGCAGCTTAAGGGGGGCAGGTGCCTACGAGCAGTACTTC	CASSLRGAGAYEQYF
.	TRBV20-1	few	TRBJ2-6	TGCAGTGCTAGACTCCAGGGGAGCTCTGGGGCCAACGTCCTGACTTTC	CSARLQGSSGANVLTF